Here is one T cell receptor (beta chain) with its context. What it binds is unknown. These data are taken from a study of blood T cells in healthy people across ages. A second 7 to 11 cycle PCR used barcoded and J-beta primers. TCRdb reprocessed the 5' RACE reads with MiXCR, giving one entry per CDR3 protein. This table holds 500,000 to 550,000 distinct CDR3 sequences, less than 25% found once. Study-wide findings and caveats: Long-lived and aged donors differed, with more naive CD4+ cells and higher diversity in the long-lived. A strong correlation between TCR beta diversity and naive T cell percentage was seen.

This same sample was also part of a study on T cells of mothers and their children. That work contributes: The study recruited a few healthy Caucasian mothers and their six children as donors. Whatever RNA was extracted went entirely into cDNA synthesis, at about 1.5 ug per 15 ul.

The sequencing input was blood. The clonotype was recovered from a boy between 10 and 17 years old in good health.

The chain's CDR3 is CASSWGVAANEKLFF. In nucleotides, the CDR3 is TGTGCCAGCAGCTGGGGAGTTGCGGCTAATGAAAAACTGTTTTTT. The chain links TRBV7-9 to TRBJ1-4, with no clear D. V was shortened by 4 bases and J by 3 bases, with 12 bases between the two germline ends. Germline CDR1 and CDR2: SEHNR and FQNEAQ (reference sequence). The CDR3 has 15 residues.